The entry below gives a single T cell receptor beta chain sequence along with its context. As yet, its antigen is unknown. The data were taken from a study of cytomegalovirus exposure and HLA in healthy donors. Study-wide results and caveats: Earlier analysis found most TCR beta V segments productive about 87% or about 30% of the time. A later analysis reportedly found fewer N-insertions in an Asian-associated ancestry cluster than the roughly 680-donor mean.

Vbeta (60) and Jbeta (13) primers were used in the PCR. Sequencing used immunoSEQ multiplex PCR; TCRdb keeps in-frame clones, though not all of them. The sample has roughly 110,000 clones; 76% are singletons. Trimming removed 2 bases from V and 2 bases from J; junction bases left unmatched: 5. The CDR3 has 16 amino acids. Per germline, CDR1 MNHEY and CDR2 SVGAGI. The chain joins TRBV6-5 to TRBJ2-1; TRBD2 aligns across 8 bases. Sequences were obtained from PBMCs. The receptor was derived from a man aged 18 to 35 in good health and CMV-seronegative. The CDR3 sequence is CASSYDGGAAYNEQFF. Here the CDR3 DNA reads TGTGCCAGCAGTTACGACGGGGGGGCCGCCTACAATGAGCAGTTCTTC.